This T cell receptor beta chain came from a study of cytomegalovirus exposure and HLA in healthy donors. The germline V gene encodes CDR1 SGHNT and CDR2 YYREEE (reference sequence). Between the trimmed V and J ends, which lost 5 bases and 1 base, there was a span of 12 bases. The length of the CDR3 is 14 residues. Regarding this clone: Antigen specificity is unknown.

Whole-study findings and limits: A later analysis reportedly found that, within productive TCRs, an Asian-associated ancestry cluster had fewer N-insertions than the mean observed across the approximately 700 donors. CMV serostatus alone was available as immune exposure information.

The PCR had 60 Vbeta and 13 Jbeta primers. Data came from immunoSEQ multiplex PCR; TCRdb stores just in-frame clones and leaves some out. The sample records 100,000 to 150,000 clones, about four fifths being singletons. The sequenced sample consisted of PBMCs. This chain uses TRBV5-4 with TRBJ1-1, with D tentatively TRBD1 (6 bases). This receptor was obtained from a woman between 35 and 50 years old in good health and CMV-seronegative. The DNA for the CDR3 is TGTGCCAGCAGTGTACAGGGAAAGAACACTGAAGCTTTCTTT. It specifies CASSVQGKNTEAFF. The full variable domain, its missing parts supplied by reference TRBV5-4 and TRBJ1-1, is ETGVTQSPTHLIKTRGQQVTLRCSSQSGHNTVSWYQQALGQGPQFIFQYYREEENGRGNFPPRFSGLQFPNYSSELNVNALELDDSALYLCASSVQGKNTEAFFGQGTRLTVV.